This TCR beta chain was recorded in a study of early stage breast cancer tumors (dated by TCRdb to the late 2010s). The study in broad terms: Of the roughly 15 invasive breast tumors, twelve were found to be estrogen receptor-positive, progesterone receptor-positive and HER2-negative. A total of some 2.6 million templates, representing around 1.2 million unique clonotypes, were detected across all samples. About 70% of the 12 ER+/PR+/HER2- tumors were invasive ductal carcinomas, while the other four were invasive lobular carcinomas. A read coverage of roughly 10-fold per sample was achieved on average.

Taken from around 2-4 cm away from the tumor, the adjacent normal breast tissue was rinsed with PBS and kept in prechilled RNAlater. Because normal breast tissue has high lipid content and low cell density, getting sufficient DNA from normal breast tissue often required about 90-330 mg of tissue. The study profiled bulk TCR beta-chain repertoires in matched peripheral blood, tumor and adjacent normal breast tissue taken from over 15 patients with early-stage breast cancer. Genomic DNA was extracted with the Qiagen AllPrep DNA/RNA Mini kit. The germline V gene yields MGHDK for CDR1 and SYGVNS for CDR2. V drops 1 base and J drops 0 bases, leaving 7 bases in between. From the cysteine through the phenylalanine, the CDR3 covers 16 amino acids. The CDR3 DNA has 48 bases and is translated from base 1. What the research found in general, with its limitations: Because the cohort was small, a breakdown by tumor subtype could not be done. Repertoires from blood resembled normal breast more closely than tumor, and using blood as a reference for each tissue separated tumor from normal in about 90% of the 16 patients. Chain pairing and functional markers such as CD4, CD8 and FOXP3 were missed by bulk genomic DNA sequencing of unsorted cells. Compared with adjacent normal breast tissue, tumors had about 2.5-fold higher T cell density and higher clonality. Enriched TCRB sequences shared across patients were mostly commonly generated sequences, unlikely to play an important role in the tumor microenvironment.

Each sample was amplified in two independent genomic DNA replicates, using approximately 0.5 ug for blood and approximately 1.6 ug for tumor or normal breast. Following the manufacturer's instructions, the ImmunoSeq Intro kit was used to carry out TCRB sequencing on genomic DNA. For absolute quantification, the roughly 34-cycle multiplex PCR included proprietary primers along with spike-in control sequences. An 87-bp fragment spanning the CDR3 and flanking V and J genes was sequenced with single-end 150-bp reads. Each lane of an Illumina MiSeq running version 3.0 chemistry carried seven multiplexed samples, with two replicates apiece. As for the original processing: The vendor's proprietary pipeline handled the raw data processing, merging both replicates into a single result for each sample. A clonotype was defined as productive rearrangements that share the same V-gene family, CDR3 amino acid sequence and J-gene segment. Clonality was calculated as 1 minus the normalized Shannon entropy (Pielou evenness) of TCRB abundances. To estimate T cell density, the total number of templates was divided by the input cell count, which was inferred from how much DNA went in. Recon with default parameters was used to estimate total repertoire diversity and clonality. A clonotype was considered tumor-enriched if its abundance in tumor exceeded 0.1% and was at least 32-fold higher than its abundance in normal breast. TCRdb took this table from immuneACCESS and kept in-frame rearrangements with V and J called. Such tables lack part of the clones; where checked against another copy, unresolved V genes explain under half of the gap, and the rest is unexplained. V and J calls and clone size are as listed in that table; D and trimming were resolved from the DNA. This sample gives 7,000 to 9,500 clones in total; approximately 75% of them show up just once. The ten biggest clones cover about 9% of the sample.

About this clone: It has no known antigen specificity. Base qualities are missing; no much larger clone stands one base away.

Sequenced: normal breast tissue next to the tumor. Recombination linked TRBV25-1 to TRBJ2-6, with the D gene possibly TRBD1 or TRBD2, each one fitting 5 bases. This TCR was sampled from a person between 55 and 69 years old with breast cancer. The sequenced DNA is TGTGCCAGCAGTGAATTTGGGGGCTCTGGGGCCAACGTCCTGACTTTC. Its coded protein is CASSEFGGSGANVLTF.